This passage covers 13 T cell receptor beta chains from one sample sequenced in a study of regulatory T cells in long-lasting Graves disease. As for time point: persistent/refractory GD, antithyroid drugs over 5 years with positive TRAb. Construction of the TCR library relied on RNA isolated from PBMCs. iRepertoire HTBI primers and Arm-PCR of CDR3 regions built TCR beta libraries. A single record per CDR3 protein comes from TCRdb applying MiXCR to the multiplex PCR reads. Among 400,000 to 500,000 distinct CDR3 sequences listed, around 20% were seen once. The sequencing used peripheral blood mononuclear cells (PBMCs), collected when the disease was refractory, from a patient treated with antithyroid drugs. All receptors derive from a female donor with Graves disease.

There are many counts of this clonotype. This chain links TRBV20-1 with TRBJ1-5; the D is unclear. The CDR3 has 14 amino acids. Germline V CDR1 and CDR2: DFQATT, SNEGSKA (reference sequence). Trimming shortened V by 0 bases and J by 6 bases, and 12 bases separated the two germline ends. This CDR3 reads CSARDPTFGQPQHF. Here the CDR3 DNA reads TGCAGTGCTAGAGATCCCACTTTCGGTCAGCCCCAGCATTTT.

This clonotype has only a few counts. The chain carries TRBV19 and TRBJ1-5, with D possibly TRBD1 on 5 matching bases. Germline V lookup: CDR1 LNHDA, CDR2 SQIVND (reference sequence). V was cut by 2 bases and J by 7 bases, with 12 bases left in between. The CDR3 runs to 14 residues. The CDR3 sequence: CASSIQGNGQPQHF. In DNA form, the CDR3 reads TGTGCCAGTAGTATACAGGGAAACGGGCAGCCCCAGCATTTT. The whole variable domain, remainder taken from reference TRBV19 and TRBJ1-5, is DGGITQSPKYLFRKEGQNVTLSCEQNLNHDAMYWYRQDPGQGLRLIYYSQIVNDFQKGDIAEGYSVSREKKESFPLTVTSAQKNPTAFYLCASSIQGNGQPQHFGDGTRLSIL.

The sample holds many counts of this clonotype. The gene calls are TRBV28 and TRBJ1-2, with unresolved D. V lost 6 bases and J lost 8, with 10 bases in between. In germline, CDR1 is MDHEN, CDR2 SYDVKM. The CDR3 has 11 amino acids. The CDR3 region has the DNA TGTGCCAGCAGCCTATTGTCGGGCTACACCTTC. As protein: CASSLLSGYTF.

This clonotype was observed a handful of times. The CDR3 nucleotides read TGCGCCAGCAGCCAAGATCTGTCCGGGGACACTGAAGCTTTCTTT. This codes for CASSQDLSGDTEAFF. This sequence joins TRBV4-1 and TRBJ1-1; D not resolved. The length of the CDR3 is 15 residues. Trimming pared 0 bases from V and 3 bases from J, leaving 11 bases between. Germline CDR1 MGHRA, CDR2 YSYEKL.

CDR3 DNA sequence: TGCAGTGCTAGGGACAGGATGTCAGATACGCAGTATTTT. It yields the protein CSARDRMSDTQYF. This sequence joins TRBV20-1 and TRBJ2-3; 7 nucleotides line up with TRBD1. After removal of 3 bases from V and 4 bases from J, the junction contained 4 bases not matched to a gene. CDR3 length equals 13 residues. Germline CDR1 is DFQATT and CDR2 is SNEGSKA (reference sequence).

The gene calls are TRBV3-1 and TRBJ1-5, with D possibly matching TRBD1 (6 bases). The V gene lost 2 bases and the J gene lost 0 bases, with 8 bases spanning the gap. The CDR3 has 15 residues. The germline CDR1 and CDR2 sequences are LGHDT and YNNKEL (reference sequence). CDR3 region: CASSQTGYSNQPQHF. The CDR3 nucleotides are TGTGCCAGCAGCCAAACAGGGTATAGCAATCAGCCCCAGCATTTT.

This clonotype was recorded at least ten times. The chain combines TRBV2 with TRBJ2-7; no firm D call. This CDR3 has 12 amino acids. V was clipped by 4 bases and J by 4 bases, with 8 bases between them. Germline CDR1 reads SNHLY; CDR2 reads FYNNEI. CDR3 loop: CASSGLGYEQYF. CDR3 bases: TGTGCCAGCAGTGGTCTGGGGTACGAGCAGTACTTC.

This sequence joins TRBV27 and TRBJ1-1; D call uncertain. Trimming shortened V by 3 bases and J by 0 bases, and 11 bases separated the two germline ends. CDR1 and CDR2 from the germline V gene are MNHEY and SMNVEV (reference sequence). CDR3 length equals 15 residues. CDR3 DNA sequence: TGTGCCAGCAGTTTGGCCAGCACCATGAACACTGAAGCTTTCTTT. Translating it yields CASSLASTMNTEAFF.

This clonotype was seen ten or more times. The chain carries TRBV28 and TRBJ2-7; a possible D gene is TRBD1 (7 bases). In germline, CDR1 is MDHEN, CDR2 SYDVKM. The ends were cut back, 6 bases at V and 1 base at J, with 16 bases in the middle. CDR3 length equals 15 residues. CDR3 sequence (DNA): TGTGCCAGCAGCTATGGACAGGCGGGATCCTACGAGCAGTACTTC. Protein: CASSYGQAGSYEQYF.

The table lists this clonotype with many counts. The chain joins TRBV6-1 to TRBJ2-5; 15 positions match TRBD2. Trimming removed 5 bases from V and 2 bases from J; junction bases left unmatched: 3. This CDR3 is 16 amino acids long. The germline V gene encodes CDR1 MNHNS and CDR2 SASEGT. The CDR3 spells CASSTGLAGGQETQYF. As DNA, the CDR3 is TGTGCCAGCAGTACGGGACTAGCGGGAGGTCAAGAGACCCAGTACTTC.

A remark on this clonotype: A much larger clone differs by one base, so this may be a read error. The CDR3 nucleotides are TGTGCCACCAGCTGGGGACTCCAAGAGACCCAGTACTTC. It is translated as CATSWGLQETQYF. The chain carries TRBV15 and TRBJ2-5; D is possibly TRBD2 (6 bases). The germline gives CDR1 LNHNV, CDR2 YYDKDF (reference sequence). Trimming pared 5 bases from V and 1 base from J, leaving 8 bases between. This CDR3 is built from 13 residues.

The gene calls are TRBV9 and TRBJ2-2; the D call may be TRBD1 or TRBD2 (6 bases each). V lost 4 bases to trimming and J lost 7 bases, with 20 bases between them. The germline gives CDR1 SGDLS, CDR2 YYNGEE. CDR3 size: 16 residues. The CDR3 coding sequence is TGTGCCAGCAGCCTAATTAGCGGACGAGGGGGCGGGGAGCTGTTTTTT. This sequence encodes CASSLISGRGGGELFF.

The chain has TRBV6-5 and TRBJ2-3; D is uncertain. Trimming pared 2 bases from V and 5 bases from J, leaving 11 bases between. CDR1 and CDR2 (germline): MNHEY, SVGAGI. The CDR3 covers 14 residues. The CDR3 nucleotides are TGTGCCAGCAGTTACGGACCCAAGGGAGATACGCAGTATTTT. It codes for CASSYGPKGDTQYF.